The rows below give T cell receptor beta chains drawn from one sample of a study of CD8+ T cells in alopecia areata. Clones were read by immunoSEQ multiplex PCR, and TCRdb kept only the in-frame ones, dropping some. Here the sample spans 170,000 or so clones, about two thirds being singletons. The sample in question was CD4+ T cells sorted from blood, obtained at week 4, from a patient treated with tofacitinib. The receptors stem from a human donor with alopecia areata. CDR3s include the opening cysteine and the closing phenylalanine or tryptophan. A D gene is named only where the DNA matches it firmly. Some rows mark clone size as missing; the rest say once, few, many or name a class of expanded clone.

D,J,size,V,CDR3,DNA
NA,TRBJ2-1,NA,TRBV5-6,CASSRPGLYNEQFF,TGTGCCAGCAGCCGCCCCGGCCTCTACAATGAGCAGTTCTTC
TRBD1,TRBJ2-5,NA,TRBV5-1,CASSSLGQGGQETQYF,TGCGCCAGCAGCTCCCTCGGACAGGGAGGCCAAGAGACCCAGTACTTC
NA,TRBJ2-3,NA,TRBV9,CASSVGGVRTDTQYF,TGTGCCAGCAGCGTAGGGGGGGTCCGCACAGATACGCAGTATTTT
NA,TRBJ1-1,NA,TRBV7-2,CASTRGNDAEAFF,TGTGCCAGCACCCGGGGGAATGACGCTGAAGCTTTCTTT
NA,TRBJ1-2,few,TRBV5-1,CASSFREDYGYTF,TGCGCCAGCAGCTTCCGGGAGGACTATGGCTACACCTTC
NA,TRBJ1-4,NA,TRBV5-1,CASSLSGNEKLFF,TGCGCCAGCAGCTTGTCTGGGAATGAAAAACTGTTTTTT
TRBD2,TRBJ2-5,NA,TRBV7-2,CASSLSGGPQETQYF,TGTGCCAGCAGCTTAAGCGGGGGTCCCCAAGAGACCCAGTACTTC
NA,TRBJ2-6,NA,TRBV29-1,CSVEGSGANVLTF,TGCAGCGTTGAAGGCTCTGGGGCCAACGTCCTGACTTTC
TRBD2,TRBJ2-5,NA,TRBV29-1,CSVERGLVSETQYF,TGCAGCGTTGAGAGGGGACTAGTAAGTGAGACCCAGTACTTC
NA,TRBJ2-7,NA,TRBV29-1,CSVEVSPASEQYF,TGCAGCGTTGAAGTTTCCCCGGCATCCGAGCAGTACTTC
TRBD1,TRBJ1-2,once,TRBV6-5,CASSRQGAGGYTF,TGTGCCAGCAGTCGACAGGGGGCCGGTGGCTACACCTTC
NA,TRBJ2-7,NA,TRBV30,CAWTGRFGYEQYF,TGTGCCTGGACGGGCCGCTTTGGCTACGAGCAGTACTTC
NA,TRBJ1-6,NA,TRBV7-9,CASSPGVWNSPLHF,TGTGCCAGCAGCCCGGGGGTATGGAATTCACCCCTCCACTTT
NA,TRBJ2-5,NA,TRBV15,CATSRDLKAEETQYF,TGTGCCACCAGCAGAGATCTGAAGGCCGAAGAGACCCAGTACTTC
NA,TRBJ2-2,once,TRBV30,CAWSITGELFF,TGTGCCTGGAGTATCACCGGGGAGCTGTTTTTT
NA,TRBJ1-5,few,TRBV29-1,CSVSESTDQPQHF,TGCAGCGTTTCTGAATCGACGGATCAGCCCCAGCATTTT
NA,TRBJ1-1,NA,TRBV4-2,CASSQYMNTEAFF,TGTGCCAGCAGCCAGTATATGAACACTGAAGCTTTCTTT
NA,TRBJ1-2,NA,TRBV30,CASSNTSYGYTF,TGTGCCTCGAGTAATACATCCTATGGCTACACCTTC
TRBD1,TRBJ2-2,NA,TRBV10-3,CAARAGGTGELFF,TGTGCCGCCCGAGCAGGGGGCACCGGGGAGCTGTTTTTT
NA,TRBJ2-2,few,TRBV19,CASSPPTGELFF,TGTGCCAGTAGTCCCCCGACCGGGGAGCTGTTTTTT
NA,TRBJ1-6,NA,TRBV7-9,CASSDSGRPLHF,TGTGCCAGCAGCGACTCGGGGAGACCCCTCCACTTT
NA,TRBJ2-7,NA,TRBV30,CAWRARGAEGRGEQYF,TGTGCCTGGAGAGCCAGGGGGGCAGAAGGGAGAGGGGAGCAGTACTTC
TRBD1,TRBJ1-1,NA,TRBV29-1,CSVVGQGAWNTEAFF,TGCAGCGTTGTGGGTCAGGGGGCATGGAACACTGAAGCTTTCTTT
NA,TRBJ2-1,few,TRBV19,CASSIATGGGEQFF,TGTGCCAGTAGTATAGCTACTGGGGGCGGTGAGCAGTTCTTC
NA,TRBJ1-1,NA,TRBV7-2,CASSSDRSPTEAFF,TGTGCCAGCAGCTCGGACAGAAGTCCCACTGAAGCTTTCTTT
NA,TRBJ1-2,NA,TRBV30,CAWSRHRGYTF,TGTGCCTGGAGTAGGCACCGTGGCTACACCTTC
NA,TRBJ2-5,NA,TRBV5-6,CASSLDVRATQYF,TGTGCCAGCAGCTTGGATGTACGTGCCACCCAGTACTTC
TRBD2,TRBJ2-7,NA,TRBV15,CATSRGGSSYEQYF,TGTGCCACCAGCAGAGGCGGGAGCTCCTACGAGCAGTACTTC
NA,TRBJ2-7,few,TRBV29-1,CSVGAAGEQYF,TGCAGCGTTGGGGCGGCGGGAGAGCAGTACTTC
NA,TRBJ2-7,NA,TRBV5-4,CASSLNRVYEQYF,TGTGCCAGCAGCTTGAATAGGGTCTACGAGCAGTACTTC
NA,TRBJ2-1,NA,TRBV7-7,CASSLLGGSYNEQFF,TGTGCTAGCAGCTTACTCGGGGGCTCCTACAATGAGCAGTTCTTC
NA,TRBJ1-4,NA,TRBV27,CASSSFATNEKLFF,TGTGCCAGCAGTTCATTCGCAACTAATGAAAAACTGTTTTTT
NA,TRBJ1-6,NA,TRBV19,CASSIGGSYNSPLHF,TGTGCCAGTAGTATTGGGGGCTCCTATAATTCACCCCTCCACTTT
NA,TRBJ2-1,NA,TRBV29-1,CSVVPGWGLGGSYNEQFF,TGCAGCGTTGTGCCCGGATGGGGCCTCGGTGGTTCCTACAATGAGCAGTTCTTC
TRBD1,TRBJ2-7,NA,TRBV30,CAWARYRDRGRYEQYF,TGTGCCTGGGCCCGATACAGGGACAGGGGGCGGTACGAGCAGTACTTC
TRBD1,TRBJ1-4,NA,TRBV19,CASSRQGVLEKLFF,TGTGCCAGTAGTCGACAGGGGGTTTTGGAAAAACTGTTTTTT
TRBD1,TRBJ2-3,NA,TRBV25-1,CASSVRDRGGDTQYF,TGTGCCAGCAGTGTCCGGGACAGGGGGGGCGATACGCAGTATTTT
TRBD1,TRBJ2-7,NA,TRBV4-1,CASSQRVGTGEFEQYF,TGCGCCAGCAGCCAAAGGGTGGGGACAGGGGAATTTGAGCAGTACTTC